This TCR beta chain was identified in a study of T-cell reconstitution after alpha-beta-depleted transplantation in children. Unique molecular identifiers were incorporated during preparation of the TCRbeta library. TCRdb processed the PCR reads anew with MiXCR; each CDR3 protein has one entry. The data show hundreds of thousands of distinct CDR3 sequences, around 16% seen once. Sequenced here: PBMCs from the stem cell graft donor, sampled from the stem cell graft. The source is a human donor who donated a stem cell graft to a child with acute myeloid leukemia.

CDR3 nucleotide sequence: TGTGCCAGCAGCTCCTTGTCGGGTAACACTGAAGCTTTCTTT. Its protein is CASSSLSGNTEAFF. The chain links TRBV7-6 to TRBJ1-1, with D unresolved. Germline lookup yields CDR1 SGHVS and CDR2 FNYEAQ. V lost 4 bases, J lost 2 bases, and 11 bases lay in between. This CDR3 contains 14 residues.